Below, one TCR beta chain is given with its context. The data are from a study of T cell changes during pregnancy in multiple sclerosis. Germline CDR1 reads LGHNA; CDR2 reads YSLEER. The CDR3 spans 16 residues. J was trimmed by 5 bases and V by 4 bases; bases with no gene match: 9. This table comes from immunoSEQ multiplex PCR, and its TCRdb copy is limited to in-frame clones, with some not included. The sample lists about 52,000 clones, about 92% occurring once. This chain uses TRBV4-3 with TRBJ2-2; TRBD2 matches at 8 bases. This TCR came from a female donor in good health, enrolled as a control in a pregnancy study. The sample consisted of CD4+ T cells from peripheral blood mononuclear cells, taken after pregnancy. The chain's CDR3 is CASSPALAGTTGELFF. The CDR3 nucleotides read TGCGCCAGCAGCCCGGCCTTAGCGGGGACGACCGGGGAGCTGTTTTTT.